The 27 T cell receptor beta chains listed next were all sequenced from one sample in a study of cytomegalovirus exposure and HLA in healthy donors. Amplification used 60 Vbeta primers and 13 Jbeta primers. Libraries were prepared by immunoSEQ multiplex PCR; TCRdb keeps only in-frame clonotypes and omits some of them. This table has about 270,000 clones, 65% to 85% appearing once. The sequencing sample was made of PBMCs. All receptors derive from a female donor in good health and CMV-seronegative.

This sequence joins TRBV11-1 and TRBJ2-7; TRBD2 agrees at 11 bases. Germline values: CDR1 SGHAT, CDR2 FQDESV (reference sequence). The CDR3 spans 19 residues. V lost 5 bases, J lost 2 bases, and 17 bases stayed unmatched. The CDR3 region has the DNA TGTGCCAGCAGCCTCCAATTAGCGGGAGGGCAATCCAAAGCCTACGAGCAGTACTTC. It encodes CASSLQLAGGQSKAYEQYF.

This clone has a handful of counts. The rearrangement links TRBV5-1 to TRBJ1-1; 8 nucleotides line up with TRBD1. Trimming cost V 0 bases and J 1 base; bases outside gene matches: 5. The V gene's germline CDR1 is SGHRS and CDR2 YFSETQ. The CDR3 is 16 residues long. The CDR3: CASSLEEGTGNTEAFF. CDR3 nucleotides: TGCGCCAGCAGCTTGGAGGAGGGGACAGGGAACACTGAAGCTTTCTTT.

V and J are TRBV6-6 and TRBJ2-5; TRBD1 is a possible D gene (6 bases). V dropped 5 bases and J dropped 4 bases, with 14 bases sitting between them. In germline, CDR1 is MNHNY, CDR2 SVGAGI (reference sequence). This CDR3 spans 14 amino acids. The chain's CDR3 is CASSSGPRGETQYF. CDR3 DNA sequence: TGTGCCAGCAGTAGCGGTCCCAGGGGAGAGACCCAGTACTTC.

This sequence joins TRBV2 and TRBJ2-5; TRBD1 matches 8 bases. V was pared by 4 bases and J by 5 bases, with 9 bases of the junction left unmatched. CDR1 SNHLY and CDR2 FYNNEI come from the germline V gene. The CDR3 runs 15 residues. The CDR3 nucleotides are TGTGCCAGCAGTGGGTGGAGGACAGGGACGGAGACCCAGTACTTC. It is translated as CASSGWRTGTETQYF. Variable domain in full (rest from reference TRBV2 and TRBJ2-5): EPEVTQTPSHQVTQMGQEVILRCVPISNHLYFYWYRQILGQKVEFLVSFYNNEISEKSEIFDDQFSVERPDGSNFTLKIRSTKLEDSAMYFCASSGWRTGTETQYFGPGTRLLVL.

The chain recombines TRBV28 with TRBJ2-4, with a weak D call TRBD1 (6 bases). Looked up from germline, CDR1 is MDHEN and CDR2 is SYDVKM. Between the trimmed V and J ends, which lost 5 bases and 5 bases, there was a span of 25 bases. This CDR3 spans 18 amino acids. The CDR3 coding sequence is TGTGCCAGCAGTCCCTTGGGGTGGGGGCCTATTTCAGAAAACATTCAGTACTTC. Translated: CASSPLGWGPISENIQYF.

About this clone: The CDR3 ends on some other residue instead of the conserved phenylalanine or tryptophan, so this is likely a read error. The chain joins TRBV13 to TRBJ2-2, with D maybe TRBD1 (6 bases). V gave up 3 bases and J gave up 7 bases, with 12 bases separating them. Looked up from germline, CDR1 is PRHDT and CDR2 is FYEKMQ (reference sequence). The CDR3 is 14 amino acids. The CDR3 DNA is TGTGCCAGCAGCTTGTCAGGGGTTAACGGGGAGCTGTTTCTT. Translation gives CASSLSGVNGELFL.

V is TRBV4-1 and J is TRBJ2-5; D gene ambiguous. Germline V CDR1 and CDR2: MGHRA, YSYEKL. With 4 bases removed from V and 5 bases from J, the gap between germline ends came to 17 bases. The CDR3 covers 15 residues. DNA of the CDR3: TGCGCCAGCAGCCCCCGTCAGGCCTCCGTCGAGACCCAGTACTTC. It codes for CASSPRQASVETQYF.

V gene TRBV7-9 combines with J gene TRBJ2-5, with a weak D call TRBD2 (6 bases). Near its end, the DNA agrees better with TRBJ2-7, so the J call may be wrong. In germline, CDR1 is SEHNR, CDR2 FQNEAQ (reference sequence). This CDR3 region has 12 residues. In nucleotides, the CDR3 is TGTGCCAGCAGCTCGGGGGACTACGAGCAGTACTTC. It encodes CASSSGDYEQYF.

The genes are TRBV7-2 and TRBJ2-1, with 10 bases that match TRBD2. CDR3 size: 15 residues. In germline, CDR1 is SGHTA, CDR2 FQGNSA. With V trimmed by 1 base and J by 6 bases, 3 bases remained unmatched. The DNA of the CDR3 is TGTGCCAGCAGCTTAGTAGCGGGAGGTGCCAATGAGCAGTTCTTC. It encodes CASSLVAGGANEQFF.

The genes are TRBV7-2 and TRBJ2-3; 8 bases align to TRBD1. J lost 6 bases, V lost 5 bases, and 10 bases had no gene match. This CDR3 region has 15 residues. The germline CDR1 and CDR2 sequences are SGHTA and FQGNSA. CDR3 residues: CASSPRTGQRDTQYF. CDR3 bases: TGTGCCAGCAGCCCTCGGACAGGGCAGAGGGATACGCAGTATTTT.

The gene calls are TRBV5-6 and TRBJ2-2; TRBD2 matches at 10 bases. V was clipped by 3 bases and J by 1 base; unmatched bases: 6. The CDR3 length is 17 residues. Germline V gene lookup returns CDR1 SGHDT and CDR2 YYEEEE. The CDR3 here is CASSSVRLAGNTGELFF. CDR3 nucleotides: TGTGCCAGCAGCTCGGTTCGACTAGCGGGGAACACCGGGGAGCTGTTTTTT.

V usage is TRBV10-2 and J usage is TRBJ2-7, with unresolved D. Germline V CDR1 and CDR2: WSHSY, SAAADI. CDR3 size: 12 residues. The germline V and J ends were trimmed by 8 bases and 7 bases, with 15 bases remaining between them. DNA of the CDR3: TGCGCCAGCGGGTCAGCTCCCAGGGAGCAGTACTTC. It translates to CASGSAPREQYF.

The chain couples TRBV6-1 to TRBJ2-1; D gene ambiguous. This CDR3 is 18 amino acids long. Trimming took 1 base from V and 4 from J, leaving 20 bases between them. CDR1 MNHNS and CDR2 SASEGT come from the germline V gene. CDR3 coding DNA: TGTGCCAGCAGTGAAGTGTACTCTTTCTATACCCCATACAATGAGCAGTTCTTC. Translated, it gives CASSEVYSFYTPYNEQFF.

This clone was observed once. DNA for the CDR3: TGTGCCACCAAAACCTCCGGGACACCCTCTCAGCCCCAGCATTTT. Its protein product is CATKTSGTPSQPQHF. This chain connects TRBV5-8 to TRBJ1-5, with D perhaps matching TRBD1 (6 bases). The CDR3 sequence is 15 residues long. Between the trimmed V and J ends, which lost 9 bases and 6 bases, there was a span of 22 bases. The germline CDR1 and CDR2 sequences are SGHTS and YDEGEE.

J is TRBJ2-1 and V is TRBV5-1; 12 nucleotides match TRBD2. Germline loops: CDR1 SGHRS, CDR2 YFSETQ. This CDR3 region has 17 residues. The V segment lost 4 bases and the J segment 9 bases; nucleotides outside the gene matches: 14. The CDR3 is CASSQGVGLAGLGEQFF. The CDR3 region has the DNA TGCGCCAGCAGCCAGGGGGTAGGACTAGCGGGATTAGGTGAGCAGTTCTTC.

A remark on this clone: Other nucleotide sequences from this sample produce the same CDR3. The J gene is TRBJ1-3, the V gene TRBV6-1, with D possibly TRBD1 on 5 matching bases. This CDR3 contains 14 residues. Trimming cost V 8 bases and J 1 base, with 12 bases left between them. Germline assignment: CDR1 MNHNS and CDR2 SASEGT. CDR3: CASSIRGSGNTIYF. The CDR3 DNA reads as TGTGCCAGCTCAATCCGGGGGTCTGGAAACACCATATATTTT.

The V call is TRBV7-2, the J call TRBJ2-1, with D tentatively TRBD1 (5 bases). Germline V gene data show CDR1 as SGHTA and CDR2 as FQGNSA. Between the trimmed V and J ends, which lost 4 bases and 4 bases, there was a span of 8 bases. The CDR3 runs to 13 residues. The CDR3 loop reads CASSSDSYNEQFF. The DNA for the CDR3 is TGTGCCAGCAGCTCCGACAGTTACAATGAGCAGTTCTTC. Variable domain in full (rest from reference TRBV7-2 and TRBJ2-1): GAGVSQSPSNKVTEKGKDVELRCDPISGHTALYWYRQSLGQGLEFLIYFQGNSAPDKSGLPSDRFSAERTGGSVSTLTIQRTQQEDSAVYLCASSSDSYNEQFFGPGTRLTVL.

This clone was observed a handful of times. The chain recombines TRBV18 with TRBJ1-4, with no clear D. The germline V gene has CDR1 KGHSH and CDR2 LQKENI. Trimming cost V 3 bases and J 0 bases, with 14 bases left between them. CDR3 length: 17 residues. The CDR3 is CASSPRQKDATNEKLFF. The CDR3 DNA sequence: TGTGCCAGCTCACCGCGGCAGAAAGACGCAACTAATGAAAAACTGTTTTTT.

This clone was observed a single time. The genes are TRBV11-1 and TRBJ2-1, with D perhaps matching TRBD2 (6 bases). V was shortened by 5 bases and J by 13 bases, with 24 bases between the two germline ends. CDR1 and CDR2 (germline): SGHAT, FQDESV (reference sequence). This CDR3 is 15 amino acids long. DNA of the CDR3: TGTGCCAGCAGCGCTGACGGGAGAGTAGAAGTTGAACAGTTCTTC. Encoded protein: CASSADGRVEVEQFF.

This clone has more than one count but fewer than ten. The V call is TRBV10-1, the J call TRBJ2-7; 11 bases align to TRBD1. In germline, CDR1 is WNHNN, CDR2 SYGVQD (reference sequence). Unmatched junction bases numbered 7, after V lost 4 bases and J lost 5 bases. This CDR3 has 15 amino acids. CDR3 residues: CASSGPGQGDHEQYF. The CDR3 DNA sequence: TGCGCCAGCAGTGGCCCGGGACAGGGGGACCACGAGCAGTACTTC.

The chain uses TRBV5-1 and TRBJ2-1; D is unclear. CDR3 length equals 14 residues. Trimming took off 0 bases at V and 9 bases at J, with 13 bases between the two ends. Germline lookup yields CDR1 SGHRS and CDR2 YFSETQ. The CDR3 is CASSLDVSRVEQFF. In nucleotides, the CDR3 is TGCGCCAGCAGCTTGGATGTCTCGCGTGTTGAGCAGTTCTTC. The full variable domain, with the rest looked up from reference TRBV5-1 and TRBJ2-1, is KAGVTQTPRYLIKTRGQQVTLSCSPISGHRSVSWYQQTPGQGLQFLFEYFSETQRNKGNFPGRFSGRQFSNSRSEMNVSTLELGDSALYLCASSLDVSRVEQFFGPGTRLTVL.

For this clone: Within the sample, other DNA sequences also encode this same CDR3. This sequence joins TRBV28 and TRBJ2-7, with 9 bases lining up with TRBD1. CDR1 is MDHEN, CDR2 SYDVKM, per germline. With V trimmed by 5 bases and J by 1 base, 6 bases remained unmatched. This CDR3 has 15 residues. CDR3: CASSRPGQGSYEQYF. CDR3 nucleotide sequence: TGTGCCAGCAGTCGACCGGGACAGGGATCCTACGAGCAGTACTTC.

The chain combines TRBV9 with TRBJ1-1; 9 positions match TRBD1. This CDR3 has 15 amino acids. Germline-derived CDR1 and CDR2 are SGDLS and YYNGEE. The junction had 4 bases not matched to a gene; V was cut back by 3 bases and J by 1 base. CDR3 residues: CASSAPDRGNTEAFF. The CDR3 DNA sequence: TGTGCCAGCAGCGCACCGGACAGGGGGAACACTGAAGCTTTCTTT.

The chain carries TRBV16 and TRBJ2-5; TRBD2 might be the D (6 bases). The end of the DNA is better explained by TRBJ2-7, so the J call may be wrong. The CDR3 has 12 residues. Germline V gene data show CDR1 as KGHSY and CDR2 as FQNENV. This CDR3 is CASSPGGYEQYF. CDR3 coding DNA: TGTGCCAGCAGCCCAGGAGGGTACGAGCAGTACTTC.

The chain couples TRBV29-1 to TRBJ2-1; 8 bases align to TRBD2. The trim removed 5 bases at V and 9 bases at J, leaving 6 bases unmatched. CDR3 length: 12 amino acids. Germline V gene data show CDR1 as SQVTM and CDR2 as ANQGSEA. This CDR3 is CSVTERESEQFF. The CDR3 nucleotides read TGCAGCGTTACTGAGCGGGAGTCTGAGCAGTTCTTC.

This rearrangement joins TRBV15 to TRBJ2-7; 8 bases agree with TRBD1. CDR3 length: 15 amino acids. From germline, CDR1 is LNHNV and CDR2 YYDKDF (reference sequence). V lost 2 bases and J lost 2; bases outside the gene matches: 5. The CDR3 reads CATSRRGQGPYEQYF. CDR3 nucleotides: TGTGCCACCAGCAGACGAGGACAGGGCCCCTACGAGCAGTACTTC.

The chain is built from TRBV10-1 and TRBJ2-7, with D uncertain. This CDR3 region has 12 residues. V shed 4 bases and J shed 5 bases, with 9 bases lying between them. Germline V CDR1 and CDR2: WNHNN, SYGVQD (reference sequence). CDR3 nucleotides: TGCGCCAGCAGTGGAGGATTGGACGAGCAGTACTTC. It specifies CASSGGLDEQYF.